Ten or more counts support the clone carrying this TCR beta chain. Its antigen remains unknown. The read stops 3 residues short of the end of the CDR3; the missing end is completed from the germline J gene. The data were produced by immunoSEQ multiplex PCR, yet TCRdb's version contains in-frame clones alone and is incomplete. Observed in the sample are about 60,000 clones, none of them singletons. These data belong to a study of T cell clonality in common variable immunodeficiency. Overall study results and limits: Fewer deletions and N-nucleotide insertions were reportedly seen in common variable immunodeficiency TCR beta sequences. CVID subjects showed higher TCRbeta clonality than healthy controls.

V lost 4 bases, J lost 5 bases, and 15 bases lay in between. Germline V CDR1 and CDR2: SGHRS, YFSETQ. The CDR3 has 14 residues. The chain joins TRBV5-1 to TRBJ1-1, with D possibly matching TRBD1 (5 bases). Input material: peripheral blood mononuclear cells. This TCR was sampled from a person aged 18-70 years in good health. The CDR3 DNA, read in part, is TGCGCCAGCAGCCGGATAACCGGGGGAACTGAA. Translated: CASSRITGGTE. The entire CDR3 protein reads CASSRITGGTEAFF.